This TCR beta chain was documented in a study of shared clonotypes between healthy human individuals. CDR1 is MDHEN, CDR2 SYDVKM, per germline. This CDR3 contains 15 residues. The J segment lost 6 bases and the V segment lost 7 bases, leaving 9 bases of the junction unmatched. This clone was counted a single time. Its antigen is undetermined. Study-wide results and limits: A small donor pool kept down the genetic and exposure-history diversity that was represented. Across a handful of donors, naive CD4 shared 5% to 6%, naive CD8 around 4%, memory CD4 roughly 2.4%, memory CD8 about 0.4%.

At a deep level, the assay was run. Assay: immunoSEQ multiplex PCR; the TCRdb copy retains only in-frame clones and omits some. The sample includes 2 million to 2.5 million clones, roughly 93% of them seen just once. Negatively enriched CD4+ T cells were divided by CD45RA into naive and memory. The sequence came from a man aged 18 to 30 in good health. Some clones in this sample may be carry-over from other donors' samples. This chain joins TRBV28 and TRBJ2-2; 9 bases fit TRBD2. Specimen: naive CD4+ T cells from PBMCs. Subset meaning: CD45RA+ positively selected. The CDR3, as DNA: TGTGCCAGCACCGATAGCGGGAGCGTCGCCGGGGAGCTGTTTTTT. This encodes CASTDSGSVAGELFF.